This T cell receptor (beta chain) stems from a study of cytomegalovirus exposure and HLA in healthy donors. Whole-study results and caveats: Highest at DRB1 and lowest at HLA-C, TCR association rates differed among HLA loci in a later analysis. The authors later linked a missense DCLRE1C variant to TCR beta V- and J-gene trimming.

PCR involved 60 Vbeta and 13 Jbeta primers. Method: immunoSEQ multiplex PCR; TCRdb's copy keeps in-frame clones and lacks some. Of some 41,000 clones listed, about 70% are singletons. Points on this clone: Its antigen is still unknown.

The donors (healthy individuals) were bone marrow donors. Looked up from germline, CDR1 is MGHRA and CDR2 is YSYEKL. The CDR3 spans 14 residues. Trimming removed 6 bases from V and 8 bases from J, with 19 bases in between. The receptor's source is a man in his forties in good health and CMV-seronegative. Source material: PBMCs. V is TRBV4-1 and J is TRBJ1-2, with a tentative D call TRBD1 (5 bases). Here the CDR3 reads CASSRLTVGEGYTF. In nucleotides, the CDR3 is TGCGCCAGCAGTCGATTGACAGTTGGAGAGGGCTACACCTTC.